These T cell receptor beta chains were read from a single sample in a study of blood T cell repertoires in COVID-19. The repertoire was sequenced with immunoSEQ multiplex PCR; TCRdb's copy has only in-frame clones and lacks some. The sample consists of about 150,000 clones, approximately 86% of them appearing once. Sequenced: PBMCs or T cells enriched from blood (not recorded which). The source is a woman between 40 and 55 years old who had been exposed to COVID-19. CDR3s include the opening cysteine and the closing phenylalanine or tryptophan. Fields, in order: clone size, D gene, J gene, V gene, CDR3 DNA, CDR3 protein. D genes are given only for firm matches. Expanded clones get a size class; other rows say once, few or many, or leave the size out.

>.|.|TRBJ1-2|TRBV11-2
TGTGCCAGCAGCTCTTTACGGGAGCAAGTTGAGGGCTATGGCTACACCTTC
CASSSLREQVEGYGYTF
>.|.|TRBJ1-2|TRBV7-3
TGTGCCAGCAGCCCCCGGCGAGGGGGGGGCTATGGCTACACCTTC
CASSPRRGGGYGYTF
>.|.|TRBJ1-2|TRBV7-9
TGTGCCAGCAAGGGGGGGCCCGCCGGGGGCTACACCTTC
CASKGGPAGGYTF
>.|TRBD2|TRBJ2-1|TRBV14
TGTGCCAGCAGCCCCGGACTAGGAATATACAATGAGCAGTTCTTC
CASSPGLGIYNEQFF
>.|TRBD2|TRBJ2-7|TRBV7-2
TGTGCCAGCAGCCCGCTAGCGGGAGTGTATTACGAGCAGTACTTC
CASSPLAGVYYEQYF
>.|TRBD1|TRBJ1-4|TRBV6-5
TGTGCCAGCAGTCCCGGGACAGGGTATGAAAAACTGTTTTTT
CASSPGTGYEKLFF
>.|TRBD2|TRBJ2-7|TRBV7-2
TGTGCCAGCAGCTCTCTAGCGGGAGGCGGGGGTGAGGAGCAGTACTTC
CASSSLAGGGGEEQYF
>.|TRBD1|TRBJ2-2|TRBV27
TGTGCCAGCAACACAGGGGGCATTGGGGAGCTGTTTTTT
CASNTGGIGELFF
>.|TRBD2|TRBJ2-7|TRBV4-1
TGCGCCAGCAGCCCGGGACTAGCGGGGGACTACGAGCAGTACTTC
CASSPGLAGDYEQYF
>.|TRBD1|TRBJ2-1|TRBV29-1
TGCAGCGTTGATTCTTGGACAGGGAGTAATGAGCAGTTCTTC
CSVDSWTGSNEQFF
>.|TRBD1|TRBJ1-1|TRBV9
TGTGCCAGCAGCGTAGTTAAAGGGACAGCAACGAACACTGAAGCTTTCTTT
CASSVVKGTATNTEAFF
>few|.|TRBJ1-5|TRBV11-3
TGTGCCAGCAGCTTAGTGAGGGAGATCCACAATCAGCCCCAGCATTTT
CASSLVREIHNQPQHF
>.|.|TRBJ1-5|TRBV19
TGTGCCAGTAGTACCCCTGACAGGTATCAGCCCCAGCATTTT
CASSTPDRYQPQHF
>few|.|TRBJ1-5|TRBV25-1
TGTGCCAGCAGTGAACCTTATCAGCCCCAGCATTTT
CASSEPYQPQHF
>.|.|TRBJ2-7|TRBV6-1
TGTGCCAGCAGTGAACAAAGACAGGCGTCGAGGGCCGAGCAGTACTTC
CASSEQRQASRAEQYF